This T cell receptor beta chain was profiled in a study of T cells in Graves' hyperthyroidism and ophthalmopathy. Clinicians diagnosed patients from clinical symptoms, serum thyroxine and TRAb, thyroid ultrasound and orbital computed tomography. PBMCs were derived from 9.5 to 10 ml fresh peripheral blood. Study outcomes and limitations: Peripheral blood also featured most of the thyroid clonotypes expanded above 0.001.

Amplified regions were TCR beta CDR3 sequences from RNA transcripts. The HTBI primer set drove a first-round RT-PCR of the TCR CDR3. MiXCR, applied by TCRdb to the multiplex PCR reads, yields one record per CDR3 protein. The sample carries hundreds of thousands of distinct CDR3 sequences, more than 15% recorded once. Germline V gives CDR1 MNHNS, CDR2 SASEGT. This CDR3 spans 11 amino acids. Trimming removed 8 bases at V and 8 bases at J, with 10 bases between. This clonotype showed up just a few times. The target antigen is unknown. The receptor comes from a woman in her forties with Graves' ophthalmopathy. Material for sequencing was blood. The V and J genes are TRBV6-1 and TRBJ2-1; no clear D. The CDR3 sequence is CASAVGHEQFF. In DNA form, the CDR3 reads TGTGCCAGCGCGGTTGGCCATGAGCAGTTCTTC.